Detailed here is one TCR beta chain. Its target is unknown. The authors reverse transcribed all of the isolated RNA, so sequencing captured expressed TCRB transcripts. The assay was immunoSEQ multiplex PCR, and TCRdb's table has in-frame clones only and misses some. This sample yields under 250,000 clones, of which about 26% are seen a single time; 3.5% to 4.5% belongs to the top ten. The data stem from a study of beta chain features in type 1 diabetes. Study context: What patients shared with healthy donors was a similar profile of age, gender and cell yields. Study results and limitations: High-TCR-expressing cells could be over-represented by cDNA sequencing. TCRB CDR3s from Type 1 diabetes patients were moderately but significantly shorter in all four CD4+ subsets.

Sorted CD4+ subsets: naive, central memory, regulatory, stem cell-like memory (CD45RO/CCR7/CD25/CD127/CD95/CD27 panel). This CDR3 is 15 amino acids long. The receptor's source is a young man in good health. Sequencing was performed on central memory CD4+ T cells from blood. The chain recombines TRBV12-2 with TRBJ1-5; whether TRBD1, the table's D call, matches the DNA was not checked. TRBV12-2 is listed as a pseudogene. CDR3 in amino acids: CASRLETAFNQPQHF. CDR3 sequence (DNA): TGTGCAAGTCGCTTAGAGACAGCCTTCAATCAGCCCCAGCATTTT.